This is a list of T cell receptor beta chains from one sample in a study of blood T cell repertoires in COVID-19. The data were produced by immunoSEQ multiplex PCR, yet TCRdb's version contains in-frame clones alone and is incomplete. The sample includes a few hundred thousand clones, around 87% of them seen just once. The sequencing input was peripheral blood. The receptors here all came from a woman aged 45-65 years with acute or convalescent COVID-19. The CDR3 runs from the conserved cysteine through the conserved F or W. The order of the fields is J gene, clone size, D gene, V gene, CDR3 DNA, CDR3 protein. D genes are given only for firm matches. Rows may omit the clone size; those that give it use once, few, many or a size class.

TRBJ1-4,.,TRBD1,TRBV7-9,TGTGCCAGCAGCGCCGGGACAGGGGGCGAAAAACTGTTTTTT,CASSAGTGGEKLFF
TRBJ1-3,.,.,TRBV5-1,TGCGCCAGCAGCTTGGAACGAGGGGGTGGTGGAAACACCATATATTTT,CASSLERGGGGNTIYF
TRBJ2-3,.,TRBD2,TRBV18,TGTGCCAGCTCACCCGTGGCTAGCGGTACTAGCACAGATACGCAGTATTTT,CASSPVASGTSTDTQYF
TRBJ2-3,.,TRBD2,TRBV9,TGTGCCAGCAGCCTAGCGGAGGGAATAAGCACAGATACGCAGTATTTT,CASSLAEGISTDTQYF
TRBJ2-7,once,.,TRBV3-1/TRBV3-2,TGTGCCAGCAGCCATTCTAGGACGGGGTACGAGCAGTACTTC,CASSHSRTGYEQYF
TRBJ1-2,.,.,TRBV28,TGTGCCAGCAGTTCCGGTTTTGGCTACACCTTC,CASSSGFGYTF
TRBJ1-3,.,.,TRBV27,TGTGCCAGCAGACCAGGATTCTCTGGAAACACCATATATTTT,CASRPGFSGNTIYF
TRBJ1-1,few,.,TRBV7-2,TGTGCCAGCAGCCTCACCACAGTGGGGGCGGCGGGTACTGAAGCTTTCTTT,CASSLTTVGAAGTEAFF
TRBJ1-2,.,TRBD1,TRBV9,TGTGCCAGCAGCACTGGACAGGTTCCCTATGGCTACACCTTC,CASSTGQVPYGYTF
TRBJ2-7,.,TRBD2,TRBV4-1,TGCGCCAGCAGCCAAGGGGGACTAGCGAAACACTCCTACGAGCAGTACTTC,CASSQGGLAKHSYEQYF
TRBJ1-2,.,.,TRBV5-1,TGCGCCAGCAGCCCCCTTATGAGGGCTGGCTACACCTTC,CASSPLMRAGYTF
TRBJ2-2,.,TRBD1,TRBV5-8,TGTGCCAGCAGCGTGACCGGGACAGGGTTTACCGGGGAGCTGTTTTTT,CASSVTGTGFTGELFF
TRBJ1-4,.,TRBD1,TRBV6-5,TGTACAACAGGGGCCTTGGGAGAAAAACTGTTTTTT,CTTGALGEKLFF
TRBJ1-6,.,TRBD1,TRBV27,TGTGCCAGCAGACTGGGACAGGGTAATTCACCCCTCCACTTT,CASRLGQGNSPLHF
TRBJ1-5,.,.,TRBV6-5,TGTGCCAGCAGCACCTCGCGTTGGGCGCCCCAGCATTTT,CASSTSRWAPQHF
TRBJ2-6,.,TRBD1,TRBV2,TGTGCCAGCAGCCCCCAGGGGGCCGGGGCCAACGTCCTGACTTTC,CASSPQGAGANVLTF
TRBJ2-7,few,.,TRBV30,TGTGCCTGGAGTGTACAGGCGTCTCAGCAGTACTTC,CAWSVQASQQYF
TRBJ2-6,.,TRBD1,TRBV7-9,TGTGCCAGCAGCCCAGACAGGGGGGACTCTGGGGCCAACGTCCTGACTTTC,CASSPDRGDSGANVLTF
TRBJ2-3,.,TRBD2,TRBV5-1,TGCGCCAGCAGCTCCAGACTAGCGGGAGAAGCAGATACGCAGTATTTT,CASSSRLAGEADTQYF
TRBJ2-7,.,TRBD1,TRBV7-3,TGTGCCAGCAGCTTAAATGCAGGGGGCTTCTCCGAGCAGTACTTC,CASSLNAGGFSEQYF
TRBJ2-1,.,TRBD2,TRBV19,TGTGCCAGTAGTCCCCTCGCTAGCGGGAGATATGAGCAGTTCTTC,CASSPLASGRYEQFF
TRBJ1-4,.,.,TRBV18,TGTGCCAGCTCGCCCGACAGGTCCACGGGGAAACTGTTTTTT,CASSPDRSTGKLFF
TRBJ2-5,.,.,TRBV18,TGTGCCAGCTCACCACCGTCAGGGCAAGAGACCCAGTACTTC,CASSPPSGQETQYF
TRBJ2-3,.,TRBD2,TRBV27,TGTGCCAGCAGTTTAAGGCGGGAGGGGCCAGATACGCAGTATTTT,CASSLRREGPDTQYF
TRBJ2-5,.,TRBD1,TRBV7-2,TGTGCCAGCAGAACGACAGGGGCGGAGACCCAGTACTTC,CASRTTGAETQYF
TRBJ2-6,.,.,TRBV5-1,TGCGCCAGCAGAGAGAGTCTCGGGGCCAACGTCCTGACTTTC,CASRESLGANVLTF
TRBJ2-5,.,.,TRBV18,TGTGCCAGCTCAACAAAAGAGACCCAGTACTTC,CASSTKETQYF
TRBJ2-3,.,.,TRBV24-1,TGTGCCACCAGCCCCTATCCGGGAACGGGTACGCAGTATTTT,CATSPYPGTGTQYF
TRBJ2-7,.,TRBD2,TRBV11-2,TGTGCCAGCAGCTTAGGGGGGGGCTACGAGCAGTACTTC,CASSLGGGYEQYF
TRBJ1-2,.,TRBD1,TRBV9,TGTGCCAGCAGCGTAGACGGGACAGGGAGGGGAACTAACTATGGCTACACCTTC,CASSVDGTGRGTNYGYTF
TRBJ2-2,.,.,TRBV7-3,TGTGCCAGCAGCTTAAGGCGGCAGGGCGACACCGGGGAGCTGTTTTTT,CASSLRRQGDTGELFF
TRBJ2-5,.,TRBD2,TRBV29-1,TGCAGCGTGAATGGGAGGGCGAACGGGGAGACCCAGTACTTC,CSVNGRANGETQYF
TRBJ2-7,.,TRBD2,TRBV3-1/TRBV3-2,TGTGCCAGCAGCCAAGCCGGACTAGCCCTCTCCACCTACGAGCAGTACTTC,CASSQAGLALSTYEQYF
TRBJ2-7,.,TRBD1,TRBV5-1,TGCGCCAGCAGCTTGGCCTCATCCGGGACAGACTCCTACGAGCAGTACTTC,CASSLASSGTDSYEQYF
TRBJ1-1,.,TRBD1,TRBV7-3,TGTGCCAGCAGCCCCGACAGGGGAGAAGAAGCTTTCTTT,CASSPDRGEEAFF
TRBJ2-7,.,.,TRBV27,TGTGCCAGCAGTTTTTGGCCAGGGGACGAGCAGTACTTC,CASSFWPGDEQYF
TRBJ1-1,.,TRBD1,TRBV19,TGTGCCAGTAGACGACAGGGGGCGGGCACTGAAGCTTTCTTT,CASRRQGAGTEAFF
TRBJ2-2,.,.,TRBV11-2,TGTGCCAGCAGCTTCCGGGACTCGGTTACCGGGGAGCTGTTTTTT,CASSFRDSVTGELFF
TRBJ1-2,.,TRBD1,TRBV7-9,TGTGCCACCCGACAGGGGGACTATGGCTACACCTTC,CATRQGDYGYTF
TRBJ1-5,once,.,TRBV27,TGTGCCAGCAGTTTAAGACAGTTTAATCAGCCCCAGCATTTT,CASSLRQFNQPQHF
TRBJ1-1,.,.,TRBV19,TGTGCCAGTAGAGTGAGGGAATTCGGCACTGAAGCTTTCTTT,CASRVREFGTEAFF
TRBJ1-2,.,.,TRBV12-3/TRBV12-4,TGTGCCAGCAGTTCCCAGGTGATTGGCGGCTACACCTTC,CASSSQVIGGYTF
TRBJ2-3,.,TRBD2,TRBV18,TGTGCCAGCTCACCCTCCTTTATATCAGCGGGACGCCACCCGTTCACAGATACGCAGTATTTT,CASSPSFISAGRHPFTDTQYF
TRBJ2-2,.,TRBD1,TRBV24-1,TGTGCCACCAGTGATTTACCACGACAGGGTCGGAACACCGGGGAGCTGTTTTTT,CATSDLPRQGRNTGELFF
TRBJ2-5,.,TRBD1,TRBV2,TGTGCCACCACGACAGGGGGGGAGACCCAGTACTTC,CATTTGGETQYF
TRBJ1-4,.,TRBD1,TRBV18,TGTGCCAGCTCACCACCGGGACAGGGGGCGCGAAGTGAAAAACTGTTTTTT,CASSPPGQGARSEKLFF
TRBJ2-5,.,.,TRBV28,TGTGCCAGCAGTTTGCCAGGGTATATGAAGACCCAGTACTTC,CASSLPGYMKTQYF
TRBJ1-2,.,TRBD1,TRBV28,TGTGCCAGCAGTCCCGGACAGGTGCACTATGGCTACACCTTC,CASSPGQVHYGYTF
TRBJ2-7,.,.,TRBV30,TGTGCCTGGAGTTGGGCTAGCCGCGGGCAGCAGTACTTC,CAWSWASRGQQYF
TRBJ1-6,.,.,TRBV6-1,TGTGCCAGCAGTGAAGCGCGGGGTGGCGGGCAGGGAGGTTCACCCCTCCACTTT,CASSEARGGGQGGSPLHF